Listed below are T cell receptor beta chains from one sample, sequenced in a study of long-term antiretroviral therapy in people with HIV. The data were produced by immunoSEQ multiplex PCR, yet TCRdb's version contains in-frame clones alone and is incomplete. The sample has 15,000 to 20,000 clones, about 81% seen once. Sequencing was performed on unsorted PBMCs, taken 0.3 years before starting antiretroviral therapy. These receptors all stem from a man in his fifties or sixties with HIV. The CDR3 runs from the conserved cysteine through the conserved F or W. A D gene is named only where the DNA matches it firmly. Expanded clones are given a class, and other clones once, few, many or no size at all.

V gene	J gene	clone size	D gene	CDR3 protein	CDR3 DNA
TRBV10-3	TRBJ2-3	NA	TRBD1	CAISFRTGASTDTQYF	TGTGCCATCAGTTTTAGGACAGGGGCGAGCACAGATACGCAGTATTTT
TRBV19	TRBJ1-1	NA	TRBD1	CASSLQGATEAFF	TGTGCCAGTAGCTTACAGGGGGCCACTGAAGCTTTCTTT
TRBV29-1	TRBJ1-2	once	TRBD1	CSAPDREDYGYTF	TGCAGCGCCCCGGACAGGGAAGACTATGGCTACACCTTC
TRBV7-2	TRBJ2-7	NA	NA	CASSLVGAYEQYF	TGTGCCAGCAGCTTAGTGGGGGCCTACGAGCAGTACTTC
TRBV27	TRBJ2-7	few	TRBD1	CASSLWGQPYEQYF	TGTGCCAGCAGTTTATGGGGACAGCCCTACGAGCAGTACTTC
TRBV4-1	TRBJ1-4	NA	TRBD1	CASSPTGSFEKLFF	TGCGCCAGCAGCCCGACAGGGTCCTTTGAAAAACTGTTTTTT
TRBV7-9	TRBJ2-5	once	NA	CASGVSGDQYF	TGTGCCAGCGGGGTCTCCGGGGACCAGTACTTC
TRBV10-1	TRBJ1-1	NA	NA	CASSEIRESTEAFF	TGCGCCAGCAGTGAGATCAGGGAGAGCACTGAAGCTTTCTTT
TRBV2	TRBJ2-7	NA	NA	CASSNRSSSTYEQYF	TGTGCCAGCAGCAACAGGAGCTCCTCCACCTACGAGCAGTACTTC
TRBV27	TRBJ2-3	NA	NA	CASSRRGFRDTQYF	TGTGCCAGCAGTAGACGGGGCTTTAGGGATACGCAGTATTTT
TRBV10-3	TRBJ2-1	once	NA	CAISDRAVGEQFF	TGTGCCATCAGTGACAGGGCGGTTGGTGAGCAGTTCTTC
TRBV7-6	TRBJ1-1	NA	TRBD1	CASSFDRGAEAFF	TGTGCCAGCAGCTTTGACAGGGGGGCTGAAGCTTTCTTT
TRBV4-3	TRBJ2-7	NA	NA	CASSQDLNYEQYF	TGCGCCAGCAGCCAAGACCTTAACTACGAGCAGTACTTC
TRBV28	TRBJ2-7	NA	TRBD2	CASRPGLAGPYEQYF	TGTGCCAGCAGGCCGGGACTAGCGGGCCCCTACGAGCAGTACTTC
TRBV7-2	TRBJ1-3	few	NA	CASSLVHRIYSGNTIYF	TGTGCCAGCAGCTTAGTTCACAGAATTTACTCTGGAAACACCATATATTTT
TRBV11-2	TRBJ2-7	NA	TRBD2	CASSLSGGPSYEQYF	TGTGCCAGCAGCTTAAGCGGGGGGCCCTCCTACGAGCAGTACTTC
TRBV7-9	TRBJ1-3	NA	NA	CASSVAFGNTIYF	TGTGCCAGCAGCGTAGCATTCGGAAACACCATATATTTT
TRBV18	TRBJ2-7	NA	TRBD2	CASSPGLADYEQYF	TGTGCCAGCTCACCGGGACTAGCGGACTACGAGCAGTACTTC
TRBV7-2	TRBJ1-3	NA	NA	CASSPTAGTGNTIYF	TGTGCCAGCAGCCCCACCGCGGGGACTGGAAACACCATATATTTT
TRBV7-9	TRBJ2-7	NA	TRBD2	CASSSGLTYEQYF	TGTGCCAGCAGCTCGGGACTAACCTACGAGCAGTACTTC
TRBV9	TRBJ2-2	NA	TRBD2	CASSARGGNTGELFF	TGTGCCAGCAGCGCTCGGGGGGGGAACACCGGGGAGCTGTTTTTT
TRBV7-2	TRBJ2-1	NA	TRBD1	CASSARTGSSYNEQFF	TGTGCCAGCAGCGCCCGGACAGGCAGCTCCTACAATGAGCAGTTCTTC
TRBV2	TRBJ1-2	medium-sized	TRBD1	CASSGSVQGGNYGYTF	TGTGCCAGCAGTGGGAGCGTACAGGGGGGTAACTATGGCTACACCTTC
TRBV27	TRBJ1-1	medium-sized	NA	CASSREPSQEDTEAFF	TGTGCCAGCAGCCGGGAACCCTCCCAAGAAGACACTGAAGCTTTCTTT
TRBV10-1	TRBJ2-7	NA	NA	CASRRADLYEQYF	TGCGCCAGCAGGAGGGCAGACTTGTACGAGCAGTACTTC
TRBV2	TRBJ1-2	NA	NA	CASSGQLYGYTF	TGTGCCAGCAGTGGACAGCTCTATGGCTACACCTTC
TRBV4-3	TRBJ2-1	once	NA	CASSQEGSGLFYNEQFF	TGCGCCAGCAGCCAAGAAGGTAGTGGGCTATTCTACAATGAGCAGTTCTTC
TRBV11-2	TRBJ2-5	NA	NA	CASSLVRRQETQYF	TGTGCCAGCAGCTTAGTCAGACGCCAAGAGACCCAGTACTTC
TRBV19	TRBJ2-7	few	NA	CASSTNGGEQYF	TGTGCCAGTAGTACGAACGGGGGTGAGCAGTACTTC
TRBV30	TRBJ1-2	NA	TRBD1	CAWSRDRNYGYTF	TGTGCCTGGAGTCGGGACAGGAACTATGGCTACACCTTC
TRBV27	TRBJ1-1	once	TRBD1	CASSLWDRAEAFF	TGTGCCAGCAGTTTATGGGACAGAGCTGAAGCTTTCTTT
TRBV7-9	TRBJ1-1	NA	TRBD1	CASRQTGEGTEAFF	TGTGCCAGCAGACAGACAGGGGAAGGGACTGAAGCTTTCTTT